This T cell receptor (beta chain) is drawn from a study of blood T cell repertoires in COVID-19. Background on the study: The study drew acute and convalescent COVID-19 samples from the United States, Italy and Spain.

Germline V gene sequence: CDR1 SNHLY, CDR2 FYNNEI. The CDR3 contains 14 residues. Trimming removed 5 bases from V and 2 bases from J, with 12 bases in between. Methods used by the authors: Nucleated cell counts were estimated from reference gene primer amplification. Sequencing was performed with immunoSEQ multiplex PCR; in TCRdb, only in-frame clones are kept and a portion is missing. The V and J calls and clone size were taken over from that table, and D and trimming were inferred from the DNA. The repertoire holds approximately 78,000 clones, around 90% seen once, with approximately 28% in the top ten.

This chain joins TRBV2 and TRBJ1-1; D is possibly TRBD1 (5 bases). Sequenced: peripheral blood. The receptor was derived from a man aged 50-60 years with acute or convalescent COVID-19. The CDR3 sequence is CASSYGHLNTEAFF. The CDR3 DNA follows: TGTGCCAGCAGTTACGGACACCTTAACACTGAAGCTTTCTTT.